Each of the 27 T cell receptor beta chains below was sequenced from the same sample in a study of blood T cell repertoires in COVID-19. Assay used: immunoSEQ multiplex PCR; TCRdb lists only in-frame clones, some missing. The profile covers under 300,000 clones, with around nine tenths appearing a single time and roughly 2.1% taken by the ten largest. The specimen sequenced was peripheral blood. Receptors were obtained from a man aged 50-60 years with acute or convalescent COVID-19.

The rearrangement joins TRBV2 to TRBJ2-3, with 7 bases that match TRBD2. Per germline, CDR1 SNHLY and CDR2 FYNNEI. This CDR3 is 16 amino acids long. Unmatched junction bases numbered 7, after V lost 4 bases and J lost 0 bases. Here the CDR3 reads CASSAPSGVSTDTQYF. In DNA form, the CDR3 reads TGTGCCAGCAGTGCCCCCAGCGGGGTAAGCACAGATACGCAGTATTTT.

The J gene is TRBJ1-3, the V gene TRBV6-5; no firm D call. Germline CDR1 MNHEY, CDR2 SVGAGI. CDR3 length equals 14 residues. V was clipped by 2 bases and J by 7 bases, with 12 bases between them. CDR3 bases: TGTGCCAGCAGTTACGGTCGTTCTAGCAACACCATATATTTT. Amino acids: CASSYGRSSNTIYF.

The chain uses TRBV19 and TRBJ1-6, with D perhaps TRBD1 (6 bases). This CDR3 has 12 amino acids. Trimming took 3 bases from V and 10 from J, leaving 7 bases between them. Germline V gene lookup returns CDR1 LNHDA and CDR2 SQIVND (reference sequence). The CDR3 DNA is TGTGCCAGTAGTATTCAGGGGTCACCCCTCCACTTT. Protein sequence: CASSIQGSPLHF. Complete variable domain (other parts from reference TRBV19 and TRBJ1-6): DGGITQSPKYLFRKEGQNVTLSCEQNLNHDAMYWYRQDPGQGLRLIYYSQIVNDFQKGDIAEGYSVSREKKESFPLTVTSAQKNPTAFYLCASSIQGSPLHFGNGTRLTVT.

The J gene is TRBJ2-3, the V gene TRBV24-1; 14 bases are shared with TRBD2. This CDR3 spans 16 amino acids. CDR1 is KGHDR, CDR2 SFDVKD, per germline. The V and J ends lost 4 bases and 4 bases, in that order; junction bases with no gene match: 3. CDR3 sequence: CATSDGTSGGSDTQYF. The CDR3 DNA sequence: TGTGCCACCAGTGACGGGACTAGCGGGGGATCAGATACGCAGTATTTT.

The chain recombines TRBV19 with TRBJ2-2, with 8 bases fitting TRBD1. Germline V CDR1 and CDR2: LNHDA, SQIVND (reference sequence). The length of the CDR3 is 16 residues. With 8 bases clipped from V and 0 bases from J, the junction kept 8 bases outside the gene matches. The CDR3 is CASSLQGASNTGELFF. The DNA for the CDR3 is TGTGCCAGTTCCCTTCAGGGGGCCTCGAACACCGGGGAGCTGTTTTTT.

The chain is built from TRBV7-9 and TRBJ2-7; 7 bases fit TRBD1. Looked up from germline, CDR1 is SEHNR and CDR2 is FQNEAQ (reference sequence). This CDR3 comprises 15 residues. Losses at the gene ends were 5 bases for V and 2 bases for J; bases not matched to a gene: 9. The CDR3 reads CASSPQDRSTYEQYF. CDR3 nucleotide sequence: TGTGCCAGCAGCCCCCAGGACAGGAGCACCTACGAGCAGTACTTC.

The rearrangement links TRBV15 to TRBJ2-2; TRBD1 aligns across 7 bases. Germline V gives CDR1 LNHNV, CDR2 YYDKDF (reference sequence). This CDR3 contains 15 residues. V shed 5 bases, J shed 3 bases, and the junction held 6 bases outside the gene matches. As DNA, the CDR3 is TGTGCCACCAGCCCTCGGACAGGAGACACCGGGGAGCTGTTTTTT. Amino acids: CATSPRTGDTGELFF. The full variable domain, in which reference TRBV15 and TRBJ2-2 provide the parts outside the CDR3, is DAMVIQNPRYQVTQFGKPVTLSCSQTLNHNVMYWYQQKSSQAPKLLFHYYDKDFNNEADTPDNFQSRRPNTSFCFLDIRSPGLGDTAMYLCATSPRTGDTGELFFGEGSRLTVL.

In DNA, the CDR3 is TGTGCCAGCAGCCAAGTTTTGGGGACTAACACTGAAGCTTTCTTT. Encoded protein: CASSQVLGTNTEAFF. The genes are TRBV14 and TRBJ1-1; possibly TRBD1 for D (5 bases). Germline values: CDR1 SGHDN, CDR2 FVKESK. The CDR3 extends over 15 amino acids. Trimming took off 1 base at V and 2 bases at J, with 11 bases between the two ends.

V and J are TRBV4-1 and TRBJ2-7; D is uncertain. CDR3 size: 13 residues. Germline CDR1 reads MGHRA; CDR2 reads YSYEKL. V shed 1 base and J shed 3 bases, with 7 bases lying between them. CDR3 in DNA: TGCGCCAGCAGCCAAGGAGTCGGCTACGAGCAGTACTTC. Protein: CASSQGVGYEQYF.

The genes are TRBV7-6 and TRBJ2-3, with 7 bases that match TRBD2. V was clipped by 5 bases and J by 0 bases; unmatched bases: 5. This CDR3 is 15 amino acids long. In germline, CDR1 is SGHVS, CDR2 FNYEAQ. CDR3 protein: CASSTPSGSTDTQYF. The CDR3 nucleotides are TGTGCCAGCAGCACCCCTAGCGGTAGCACAGATACGCAGTATTTT.

The chain employs TRBV6-6 and TRBJ2-7, with D perhaps matching TRBD1 (7 bases). Germline CDR1 and CDR2: MNHNY and SVGAGI (reference sequence). Trimming took 10 bases from V and 7 from J, leaving 17 bases between them. This CDR3 is built from 12 residues. CDR3 nucleotides: TGTGCCACCCGGGACGCAGGGGGGGAGCAGTACTTC. Translating it yields CATRDAGGEQYF.

The chain carries TRBV30 and TRBJ2-7; 10 bases are shared with TRBD2. The germline V gene encodes CDR1 GTSNPN and CDR2 SVGIG (reference sequence). The ends lost 0 bases at V and 4 bases at J; junction bases unmatched: 9. The CDR3 totals 16 residues. CDR3 sequence reads: CAWSVAGGGYGYEQYF. CDR3 in DNA: TGTGCCTGGAGTGTAGCGGGGGGGGGCTACGGTTACGAGCAGTACTTC. The entire variable domain, with the rest obtained from reference TRBV30 and TRBJ2-7, is as follows: SQTIHQWPATLVQPVGSPLSLECTVEGTSNPNLYWYRQAAGRGLQLLFYSVGIGQISSEVPQNLSASRPQDRQFILSSKKLLLSDSGFYLCAWSVAGGGYGYEQYFGPGTRLTVT.

This rearrangement joins TRBV3-1 (or the pseudogene TRBV3-2) to TRBJ2-5; TRBD2 aligns across 9 bases. Germline V gene data show CDR1 as LGHDT and CDR2 as YNNKEL (reference sequence). Trimming at V came to 0 bases and at J to 7 bases, leaving 12 bases not matched to a gene. CDR3 length: 17 residues. The CDR3 loop reads CASSQEWGSGGTRTQYF. The CDR3 DNA follows: TGTGCCAGCAGCCAAGAATGGGGAAGCGGGGGGACGCGGACCCAGTACTTC.

The V and J genes are TRBV5-1 and TRBJ1-5; TRBD1 agrees at 8 bases. The V segment lost 3 bases and the J segment 7 bases; nucleotides outside the gene matches: 6. Germline CDR1 SGHRS, CDR2 YFSETQ. This CDR3 is 14 amino acids long. The CDR3 DNA is TGCGCCAGCAGCTGGGGGACAGGCAGCCAGCCCCAGCATTTT. Its protein is CASSWGTGSQPQHF.

This clone is a singleton in its sample. The chain joins TRBV6-2 or TRBV6-3 to TRBJ2-2; 8 bases align to TRBD2. The ends lost 2 bases at V and 1 base at J; junction bases unmatched: 3. CDR3 length equals 16 residues. Germline V lookup: CDR1 MNHEY, CDR2 SVGEGT. The CDR3 here is CASSYDGGVNTGELFF. The DNA for the CDR3 is TGTGCCAGCAGTTACGACGGGGGGGTGAACACCGGGGAGCTGTTTTTT.

The chain carries TRBV5-1 and TRBJ1-2; TRBD1 matches at 9 bases. The V gene's germline CDR1 is SGHRS and CDR2 YFSETQ. The ends lost 6 bases at V and 4 bases at J; junction bases unmatched: 13. CDR3 length: 16 residues. Here the CDR3 DNA reads TGCGCCAGCACCCCGGGACAGGGATCCCTTGGCTATGGCTACACCTTC. Amino acid sequence: CASTPGQGSLGYGYTF.

CDR3 residues: CASTNSSYNEQFF. CDR3 nucleotides: TGTGCCAGCACCAACAGCTCCTACAATGAGCAGTTCTTC. This chain connects TRBV7-3 to TRBJ2-1; D call uncertain. Trimming removed 7 bases from V and 0 bases from J, with 7 bases in between. CDR1 SGHTA and CDR2 FQGTGA come from the germline V gene. This CDR3 has 13 residues.

V is TRBV18 and J is TRBJ2-4; D remains unclear. Germline V CDR1 and CDR2: KGHSH, LQKENI. This CDR3 region has 15 residues. With 3 bases removed from V and 2 bases from J, the gap between germline ends came to 11 bases. CDR3 sequence (DNA): TGTGCCAGCTCACCCCAAGTGCGGTCCAAAAACATTCAGTACTTC. Amino acid sequence: CASSPQVRSKNIQYF.

The chain combines TRBV5-1 with TRBJ2-5; the match to TRBD1 covers 7 bases. From germline, CDR1 is SGHRS and CDR2 YFSETQ. The CDR3 is made up of 14 amino acids. With 6 bases clipped from V and 2 bases from J, the junction kept 7 bases outside the gene matches. The CDR3 loop is CASTARGQQETQYF. The CDR3 DNA reads as TGCGCCAGCACCGCCAGGGGACAGCAAGAGACCCAGTACTTC.

The chain is built from TRBV7-2 and TRBJ1-2; D remains unclear. The CDR3 spans 15 residues. V lost 1 base to trimming and J lost 0 bases, with 9 bases between them. CDR1 is SGHTA and CDR2 is FQGNSA in the germline V gene. The CDR3 DNA sequence: TGTGCCAGCAGCTTAGGGCCCGGGACTAACTATGGCTACACCTTC. Its protein is CASSLGPGTNYGYTF.

As DNA, the CDR3 is TGTGCCAGCAGCTTGAGGGGACAAGGACCTCAAGAGACCCAGTACTTC. Translation: CASSLRGQGPQETQYF. The genes are TRBV5-4 and TRBJ2-5; a possible D gene is TRBD1 (6 bases). V was shortened by 1 base and J by 2 bases, with 15 bases between the two germline ends. This CDR3 contains 16 residues. Per the germline V gene, CDR1 is SGHNT and CDR2 is YYREEE (reference sequence).

This clone has a handful of counts. The chain employs TRBV27 and TRBJ1-1; a possible D gene is TRBD1 (5 bases). The V end was cut by 8 bases, the J end by 1 base, with 14 bases between. The CDR3 runs 14 residues. Germline V lookup: CDR1 MNHEY, CDR2 SMNVEV (reference sequence). The chain's CDR3 is CASGERGQNTEAFF. For the CDR3, the DNA is TGTGCCAGCGGGGAAAGGGGTCAGAACACTGAAGCTTTCTTT.

CDR3 bases: TGTGCCAGCAGCAAGGGGCTACGGGACAACAATGAGCAGTTCTTC. It specifies CASSKGLRDNNEQFF. V is TRBV6-6 and J is TRBJ2-1, with D maybe TRBD1 (6 bases). The CDR3 has 15 residues. V lost 6 bases and J lost 5, with 17 bases in between. The germline V gene has CDR1 MNHNY and CDR2 SVGAGI (reference sequence).

As to this clone: One junction end does not reproduce the germline sequence, and a read error may be involved. The J gene is TRBJ2-7, the V gene TRBV27; 15 bases align to TRBD2. Germline CDR1 is MNHEY and CDR2 is SMNVEV (reference sequence). The length of the CDR3 is 18 residues. The CDR3 loop reads CASSFRTSGGAGSFEQYF. CDR3 nucleotide sequence: TGTGCCAGCAGTTTCCGGACTAGCGGGGGGGCAGGGTCCTTCGAGCAGTACTTC.

V gene TRBV9 combines with J gene TRBJ1-5; a weak D match, TRBD1 (6 bases). CDR1 is SGDLS, CDR2 YYNGEE, per germline. V was cut by 4 bases and J by 4 bases, with 9 bases left in between. The CDR3 has 13 amino acids. The CDR3 DNA sequence: TGTGCCAGCAGCAAGGACAGTAATCAGCCCCAGCATTTT. It specifies CASSKDSNQPQHF.

The genes are TRBV5-4 and TRBJ1-1, with 9 bases fitting TRBD1. The CDR3 spans 15 residues. With V trimmed by 6 bases and J by 1 base, 7 bases remained unmatched. Germline loops: CDR1 SGHNT, CDR2 YYREEE (reference sequence). This CDR3 is CASNLMTGGNTEAFF. The CDR3 DNA reads as TGTGCCAGCAACTTAATGACAGGGGGGAACACTGAAGCTTTCTTT.

The CDR3 DNA is TGTGCCAGCAGTGAATTGACAGGGCCAGGCACTGAAGCTTTCTTT. It encodes CASSELTGPGTEAFF. This rearrangement joins TRBV6-1 to TRBJ1-1; 7 bases align to TRBD1. The CDR3 is 15 amino acids. With V trimmed by 2 bases and J by 4 bases, 7 bases remained unmatched. The germline CDR1 and CDR2 sequences are MNHNS and SASEGT.